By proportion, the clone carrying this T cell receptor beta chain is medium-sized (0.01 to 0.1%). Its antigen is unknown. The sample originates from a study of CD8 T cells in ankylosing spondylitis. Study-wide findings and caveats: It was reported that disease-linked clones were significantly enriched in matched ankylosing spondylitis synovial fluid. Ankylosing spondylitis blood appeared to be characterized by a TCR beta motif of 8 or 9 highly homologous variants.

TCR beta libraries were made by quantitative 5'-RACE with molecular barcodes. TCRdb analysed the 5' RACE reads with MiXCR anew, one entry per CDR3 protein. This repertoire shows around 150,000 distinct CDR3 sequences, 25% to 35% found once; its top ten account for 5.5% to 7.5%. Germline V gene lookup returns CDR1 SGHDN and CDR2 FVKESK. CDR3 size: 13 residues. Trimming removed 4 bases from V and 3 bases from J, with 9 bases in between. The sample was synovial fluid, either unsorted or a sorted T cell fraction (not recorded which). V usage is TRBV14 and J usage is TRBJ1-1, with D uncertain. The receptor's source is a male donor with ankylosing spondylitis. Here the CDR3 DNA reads TGTGCCAGCAGCCGATCACAGTACACTGAAGCTTTCTTT. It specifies CASSRSQYTEAFF.